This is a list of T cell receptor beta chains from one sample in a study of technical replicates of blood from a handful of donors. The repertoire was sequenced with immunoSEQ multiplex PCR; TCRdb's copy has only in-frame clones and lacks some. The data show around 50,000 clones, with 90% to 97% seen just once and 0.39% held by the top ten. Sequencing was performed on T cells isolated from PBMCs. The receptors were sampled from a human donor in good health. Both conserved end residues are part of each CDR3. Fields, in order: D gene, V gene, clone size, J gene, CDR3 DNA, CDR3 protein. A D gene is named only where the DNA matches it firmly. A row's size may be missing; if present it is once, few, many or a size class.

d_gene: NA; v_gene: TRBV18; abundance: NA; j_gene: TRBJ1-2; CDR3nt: TGTGCCAGCTCGACGGGGGGCTATGGCTACACCTTC; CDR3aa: CASSTGGYGYTF
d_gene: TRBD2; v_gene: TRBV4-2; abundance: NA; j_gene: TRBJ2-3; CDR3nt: TGTGCCAGCAGCCAAGGTCTGGCCAGCGGGATAGGCACAGATACGCAGTATTTT; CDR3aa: CASSQGLASGIGTDTQYF
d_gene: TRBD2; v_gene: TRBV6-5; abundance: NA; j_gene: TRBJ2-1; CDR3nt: TGTGCCAGCAGTCTTACTAGCGGGAGGACCGATGAGCAGTTCTTC; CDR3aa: CASSLTSGRTDEQFF
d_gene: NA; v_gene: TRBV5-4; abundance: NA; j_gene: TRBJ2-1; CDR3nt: TGTGCCAGCAGCTTGCAGGGGGGAAATGAGCAGTTCTTC; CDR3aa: CASSLQGGNEQFF
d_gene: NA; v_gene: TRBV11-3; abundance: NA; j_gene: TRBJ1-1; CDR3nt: TGTGCCAGCAGCCCCGGGTTGAGGGCTGCCGATGAAGCTTTCTTT; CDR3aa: CASSPGLRAADEAFF
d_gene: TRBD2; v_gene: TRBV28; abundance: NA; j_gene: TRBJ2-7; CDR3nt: TGTGCCAGCAGTTCGACTAGCGGGAGGTACGAGCAGTACTTC; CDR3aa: CASSSTSGRYEQYF
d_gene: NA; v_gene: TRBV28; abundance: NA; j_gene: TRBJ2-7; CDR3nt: TGTGCCAGCAGTTCACCGACAGAAGCCTACGAGCAGTACTTC; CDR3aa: CASSSPTEAYEQYF
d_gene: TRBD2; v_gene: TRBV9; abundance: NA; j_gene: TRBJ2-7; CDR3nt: TGTGCCAGCAGCGTCTTGGCTAGCGGGAGTATTGCCTACGAGCAGTACTTC; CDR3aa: CASSVLASGSIAYEQYF
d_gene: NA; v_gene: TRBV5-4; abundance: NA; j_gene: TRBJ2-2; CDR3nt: TGTGCCAGCAGCTTGCTAGGGAACACCGGGGAGCTGTTTTTT; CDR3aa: CASSLLGNTGELFF
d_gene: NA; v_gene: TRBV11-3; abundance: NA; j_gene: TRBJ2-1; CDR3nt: TGTGCCAGCACTAGTGGGGACAACGGTTGGGGGCAGTTCTTC; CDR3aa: CASTSGDNGWGQFF
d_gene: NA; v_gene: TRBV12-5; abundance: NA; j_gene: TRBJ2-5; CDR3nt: TGTGCTAGTGCTTCCCCTCGAGGAGAGACCCAGTACTTC; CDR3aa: CASASPRGETQYF
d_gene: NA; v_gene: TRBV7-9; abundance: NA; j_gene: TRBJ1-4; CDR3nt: TGTGCCAGCAGCTCGGAAAGGGGTGCAACTAATGAAAAACTGTTTTTT; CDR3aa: CASSSERGATNEKLFF
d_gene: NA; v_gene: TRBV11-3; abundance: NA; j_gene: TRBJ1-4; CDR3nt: TGTGCCAGCAGCTTAACTCGTGGTGATGAAAAACTGTTTTTT; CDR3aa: CASSLTRGDEKLFF
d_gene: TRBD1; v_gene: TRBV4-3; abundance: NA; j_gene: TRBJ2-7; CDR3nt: TGCGCCAGCAGCCAATTGACCGGGACAGGCTACGAGCAGTACTTC; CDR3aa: CASSQLTGTGYEQYF
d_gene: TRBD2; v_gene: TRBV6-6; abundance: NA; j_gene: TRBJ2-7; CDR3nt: TGTGCCAGCGCCAGGACTAGTGTTAGCGAGCAGTACTTC; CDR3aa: CASARTSVSEQYF
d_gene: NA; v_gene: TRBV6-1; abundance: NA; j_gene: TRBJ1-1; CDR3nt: TGTGCCAGCAGTGACAGGATAGGCACTGAAGCTTTCTTT; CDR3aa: CASSDRIGTEAFF
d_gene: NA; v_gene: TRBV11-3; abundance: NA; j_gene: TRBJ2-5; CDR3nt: TGTGCCAGCAGCTTAGGGATGGCGGGAGAGACCCAGTACTTC; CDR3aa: CASSLGMAGETQYF
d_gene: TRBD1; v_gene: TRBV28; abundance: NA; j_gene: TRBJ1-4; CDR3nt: TGTGCCAGCAGTGCAACAGGGGCTGAGGCAACTAATGAAAAACTGTTTTTT; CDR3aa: CASSATGAEATNEKLFF
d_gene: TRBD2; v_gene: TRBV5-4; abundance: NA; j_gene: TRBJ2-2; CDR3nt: TGTGCCAGCAGCCTAGCGGGAGGAGCCGGGGAGCTGTTTTTT; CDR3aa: CASSLAGGAGELFF
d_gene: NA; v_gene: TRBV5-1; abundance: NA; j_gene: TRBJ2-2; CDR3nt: TGCGCCAGCAGCGTAGCAACCACCGGGTTCAACACCGGGGAGCTGTTTTTT; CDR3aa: CASSVATTGFNTGELFF
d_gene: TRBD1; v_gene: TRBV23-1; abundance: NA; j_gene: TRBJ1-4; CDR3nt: TGCGCCAGCAGTCGACTGACAGGGCTAGATGAAAAACTGTTTTTT; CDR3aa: CASSRLTGLDEKLFF
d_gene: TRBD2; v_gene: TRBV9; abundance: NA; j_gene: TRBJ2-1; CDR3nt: TGTGCCAGCAGCGTAGGTACTAGCGGCTACAATGAGCAGTTCTTC; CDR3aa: CASSVGTSGYNEQFF
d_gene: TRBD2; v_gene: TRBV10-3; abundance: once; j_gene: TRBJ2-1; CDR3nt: TGTGCCATCAGGAATCAGGGACTAGCGGATTACAATGAGCAGTTCTTC; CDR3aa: CAIRNQGLADYNEQFF
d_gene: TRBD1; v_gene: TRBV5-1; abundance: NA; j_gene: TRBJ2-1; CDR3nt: TGCGCCAGCAGCTTTACAGGGGGTAACAATGAGCAGTTCTTC; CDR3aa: CASSFTGGNNEQFF
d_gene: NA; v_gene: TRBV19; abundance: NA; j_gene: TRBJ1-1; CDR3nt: TGTGCCAGTAGTATAGATCCGCCACCGACAGGCCATGAAGCTTTCTTT; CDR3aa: CASSIDPPPTGHEAFF
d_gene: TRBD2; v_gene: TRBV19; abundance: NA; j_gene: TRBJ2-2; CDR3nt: TGTGCCAGTAGCAAGCGGGGCTCGAACACCGGGGAGCTGTTTTTT; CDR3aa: CASSKRGSNTGELFF
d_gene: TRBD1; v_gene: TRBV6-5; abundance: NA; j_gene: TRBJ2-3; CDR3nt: TGTGCCAGCAGTGCATGGGACAGGGAAGATACGCAGTATTTT; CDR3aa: CASSAWDREDTQYF
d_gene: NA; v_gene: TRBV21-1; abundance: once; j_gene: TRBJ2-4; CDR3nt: TGTGCCAGCAGCCGGGATCGGGGTAAGTACTTC; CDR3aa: CASSRDRGKYF